These 18 T cell receptor beta chains were sequenced from one sample in a study of blood T cells in healthy people across ages. Together with a sample-barcoded 5' primer, a J-beta primer mix was included in a second PCR lasting roughly 7 to 11 cycles. TCRdb fed the 5' RACE reads into MiXCR, producing one record per CDR3 protein. This sample has around 1,600,000 distinct CDR3 sequences, with about 42% found just once. Sequences were obtained from blood. Receptors were obtained from a woman aged 18-35 years in good health.

The chain employs TRBV12-5 and TRBJ1-1; a weak D match, TRBD1 (6 bases). The V end lost 0 bases, the J end lost 5 bases, and 19 bases lay between the germline ends. CDR1 and CDR2 (germline): LGHNT, FRNRAP. CDR3 length: 17 amino acids. The CDR3 DNA follows: TGTGCTAGTGGTTTGGTTTCGGCCCCCGGGAGGGGGACTGAAGCTTTCTTT. Encoded protein: CASGLVSAPGRGTEAFF. The whole variable domain, filled in from reference TRBV12-5 and TRBJ1-1, reads DARVTQTPRHKVTEMGQEVTMRCQPILGHNTVFWYRQTMMQGLELLAYFRNRAPLDDSGMPKDRFSAEMPDATLATLKIQPSEPRDSAVYFCASGLVSAPGRGTEAFFGQGTRLTVV.

The chain links TRBV18 to TRBJ2-5; maybe TRBD2 (5 bases). The germline V gene encodes CDR1 KGHSH and CDR2 LQKENI. The CDR3 covers 16 residues. Trimming took off 1 base at V and 3 bases at J, with 15 bases between the two ends. The CDR3 sequence is CASSPLFSAGEETQYF. In DNA, the CDR3 is TGTGCCAGCTCACCACTTTTTAGCGCAGGAGAAGAGACCCAGTACTTC.

The rearrangement joins TRBV20-1 to TRBJ1-4; 7 bases match TRBD1. Germline V gene sequence: CDR1 DFQATT, CDR2 SNEGSKA (reference sequence). The CDR3 contains 15 residues. The J segment lost 6 bases and the V segment lost 2 bases, leaving 9 bases of the junction unmatched. The CDR3 is CSARKGRGLDEKLFF. DNA of the CDR3: TGCAGTGCTAGAAAGGGAAGGGGGCTGGATGAAAAACTGTTTTTT.

This clonotype was seen only a few times. This CDR3 is CSARDVRTSTDTQYF. DNA of the CDR3: TGCAGTGCTAGAGACGTCAGAACTAGCACAGATACGCAGTATTTT. J is TRBJ2-3 and V is TRBV20-1; D is unresolved. The germline gives CDR1 DFQATT, CDR2 SNEGSKA (reference sequence). CDR3 size: 15 residues. V dropped 0 bases and J dropped 0 bases, with 10 bases sitting between them.

Worth noting for this clonotype: In this CDR3 the conserved last residue, phenylalanine or tryptophan, is missing, so a read error is likely. The V gene is TRBV4-3, the J gene TRBJ2-5; D remains unclear. Germline CDR1 reads LGHNA; CDR2 reads YSLEER. Trimming removed 1 base at V and 0 bases at J, with 12 bases between. The CDR3 runs 16 residues. The CDR3 region has the DNA TGCGCCAGCAGCCAAGGGGAAAGGTGGTACCAAGAGACCCAGTACTAC. It translates to CASSQGERWYQETQYY.

The CDR3 nucleotides read TGTGCCAGCAGTGAAGCGGTCAGGGCCCCTGAAGCTTTCTTT. Its protein is CASSEAVRAPEAFF. V usage is TRBV2 and J usage is TRBJ1-1; D perhaps matches TRBD1 (5 bases). Germline-derived CDR1 and CDR2 are SNHLY and FYNNEI. The CDR3 totals 14 residues. Trimming shortened V by 0 bases and J by 6 bases, and 11 bases separated the two germline ends.

The V call is TRBV4-1, the J call TRBJ2-3; TRBD2 aligns across 10 bases. CDR3 length equals 14 residues. The ends lost 7 bases at V and 4 bases at J; junction bases unmatched: 5. CDR1 is MGHRA, CDR2 YSYEKL, per germline. The DNA of the CDR3 is TGCGCCAGCACCCTAGCGGGGGCGGCAGATACGCAGTATTTT. This codes for CASTLAGAADTQYF.

This clonotype was observed a few times. The chain employs TRBV6-5 and TRBJ2-7; 11 bases align to TRBD2. In germline, CDR1 is MNHEY, CDR2 SVGAGI. Losses at the gene ends were 5 bases for V and 5 bases for J; bases not matched to a gene: 8. CDR3 length: 15 residues. CDR3 in amino acids: CASSPLAGGVDEQYF. The CDR3 nucleotides read TGTGCCAGCAGTCCCCTAGCGGGAGGAGTCGACGAGCAGTACTTC.

This clonotype has a handful of counts. The rearrangement uses TRBV29-1 and TRBJ2-1; D remains unclear. The CDR3 has 10 amino acids. CDR1 is SQVTM and CDR2 is ANQGSEA in the germline V gene. V shed 4 bases and J shed 9 bases, with 7 bases lying between them. Here the CDR3 reads CSVVYFEQFF. The CDR3 coding sequence is TGCAGCGTTGTATATTTTGAGCAGTTCTTC.

This clonotype was counted only a few times. V is TRBV4-3 and J is TRBJ2-3, with D perhaps TRBD1 or TRBD2 (5 bases each). The length of the CDR3 is 14 residues. V lost 8 bases, J lost 6 bases, and 18 bases lay in between. CDR1 and CDR2 from the germline V gene are LGHNA and YSLEER. The CDR3 DNA sequence: TGCGCCAGCGCCACGAGGGGAATGAAGGATACGCAGTATTTT. Its translation: CASATRGMKDTQYF.

In regard to this clonotype: Mismatch with germline at one junction end may stem from a read error. The chain carries TRBV5-6 and TRBJ2-2; a possible D gene is TRBD2 (5 bases). Per germline, CDR1 SGHDT and CDR2 YYEEEE. The CDR3 is 15 amino acids. CDR3 bases: TGTGCCAGCAGCTTCGGCGCTCGGATCACCGGGGAGATGTTTTTT. This gives the protein CASSFGARITGEMFF.

The V gene is TRBV7-9, the J gene TRBJ2-5; D is unresolved. The last part of the DNA fits TRBJ2-7 better; the J call may be wrong. CDR3 length: 13 residues. Germline-derived CDR1 and CDR2 are SEHNR and FQNEAQ (reference sequence). The CDR3 spells CASSLEPGLEQYF. CDR3 sequence (DNA): TGTGCCAGCAGCTTAGAACCTGGGCTCGAGCAGTACTTC.

The chain links TRBV20-1 to TRBJ2-5; 7 nucleotides agree with TRBD2. V lost 3 bases, J lost 11 bases, and 15 bases stayed unmatched. This CDR3 is 14 amino acids long. Germline-derived CDR1 and CDR2 are DFQATT and SNEGSKA (reference sequence). CDR3 amino acids: CSARSAGVYNEQYF. CDR3 nucleotide sequence: TGCAGTGCTAGGTCGGCGGGAGTCTACAATGAGCAGTACTTC.

The V and J genes are TRBV27 and TRBJ1-2; unclear D gene. Germline V lookup: CDR1 MNHEY, CDR2 SMNVEV (reference sequence). Between the trimmed V and J ends, which lost 3 bases and 3 bases, there was a span of 11 bases. The CDR3 consists of 14 residues. The CDR3 reads CASSFRKGYYGYTF. The CDR3, as DNA: TGTGCCAGCAGTTTCAGAAAGGGTTACTATGGCTACACCTTC.

CDR3 sequence: CSARDLGSRDRYLVNYGYTF. Written as DNA, the CDR3 is TGCAGTGCTAGAGATCTCGGCTCTCGTGACCGATACCTAGTTAACTATGGCTACACCTTC. The chain couples TRBV20-1 to TRBJ1-2; unclear D gene. The CDR3 contains 20 residues. The germline V gene has CDR1 DFQATT and CDR2 SNEGSKA (reference sequence). V shed 0 bases and J shed 1 base, with 27 bases lying between them.

This clonotype was observed a handful of times. The V and J genes are TRBV29-1 and TRBJ2-3, with D maybe TRBD2 (6 bases). Trimming cost V 6 bases and J 1 base, with 20 bases left between them. Germline lookup yields CDR1 SQVTM and CDR2 ANQGSEA. The CDR3 runs to 16 residues. The CDR3 DNA follows: TGCAGCGTGACACTCCCCGGGGGTTGGCGCACAGATACGCAGTATTTT. Protein product: CSVTLPGGWRTDTQYF.

V and J are TRBV7-2 and TRBJ2-1; D remains ambiguous. Germline loops: CDR1 SGHTA, CDR2 FQGNSA. The V gene lost 9 bases and the J gene lost 2 bases, with 8 bases spanning the gap. This CDR3 has 12 amino acids. The CDR3 nucleotides are TGTGCCAGTGGACGGCCCTACAATGAGCAGTTCTTC. Translated, it gives CASGRPYNEQFF.

This clonotype was picked up a small number of times. The genes are TRBV6-5 and TRBJ2-3; D might be TRBD2 (7 bases). CDR1 is MNHEY and CDR2 is SVGAGI in the germline V gene. The CDR3 length is 14 residues. Trimming shortened V by 6 bases and J by 2 bases, and 12 bases separated the two germline ends. CDR3 in amino acids: CASRLGGHTDTQYF. The CDR3 region has the DNA TGTGCCAGCAGATTGGGGGGGCACACAGATACGCAGTATTTT.